One sample yielded the 14 T cell receptor beta chains listed below, sequenced in a study of patients and donors after allogeneic stem cell transplantation. Each CDR3 protein is one row after TCRdb ran MiXCR on the RT-PCR reads. In the table there are more than 25,000 distinct CDR3 sequences, over 7% of which are singletons. Sequenced: blood, either unsorted or a sorted T cell fraction (not recorded which). The receptors come from a human donor who was either an allogeneic HSCT recipient or a stem cell or donor lymphocyte infusion donor (not recorded which). It is not recorded whose cells these are; they may come from a transplant donor.

This clonotype was recorded at least ten times. The V gene is TRBV6-1, the J gene TRBJ1-1; 7 bases are a match to TRBD1. The CDR3 runs to 13 residues. After removal of 8 bases from V and 4 bases from J, the junction contained 7 bases not matched to a gene. CDR1 and CDR2 (germline): MNHNS, SASEGT. This chain's CDR3 is CASRIQGGTEAFF. CDR3 nucleotides: TGTGCCAGCCGGATTCAGGGGGGCACTGAAGCTTTCTTT.

This chain uses TRBV5-1 with TRBJ2-7; D possibly corresponds to TRBD1 (5 bases). V lost 3 bases and J lost 3, with 10 bases in between. The CDR3 is 13 amino acids. Germline lookup yields CDR1 SGHRS and CDR2 YFSETQ. The CDR3 reads CASSYLGHYEQYF. The CDR3 DNA reads TGCGCCAGCAGCTACCTCGGACACTACGAGCAGTACTTC.

This clonotype has just a few counts. Here the CDR3 DNA reads TGTGCCAGCAGTTCTAGCGGGAGGGAGGATGAGCAGTTCTTC. Translating it yields CASSSSGREDEQFF. V usage is TRBV7-9 and J usage is TRBJ2-1; 12 bases map to TRBD2. J gave up 8 bases and V 6 bases, and 5 bases lay outside the gene matches. The CDR3 contains 14 residues. Germline-derived CDR1 and CDR2 are SEHNR and FQNEAQ (reference sequence).

A note on this clonotype: No DNA is shown, since the ends of the CDR3 on it are uncertain; the CDR3 is the one TCRdb lists. CDR3 amino acids: CSARVWGQGADQPKHF. The chain combines TRBV20-1 with TRBJ1-5; the D segment call TRBD1 is taken from the table without a DNA check. Ends included, the CDR3 has 16 residues. In germline, CDR1 is DFQATT, CDR2 SNEGSKA (reference sequence).

This clonotype appeared a few times. The rearrangement links TRBV6-5 to TRBJ2-3; TRBD1 might be the D (5 bases). This CDR3 comprises 15 residues. V lost 4 bases and J 0 bases, leaving 11 bases between the germline ends. The germline CDR1 and CDR2 sequences are MNHEY and SVGAGI. CDR3 sequence (DNA): TGTGCCAGCAGTTCCTACCAGGGTAGCACAGATACGCAGTATTTT. Amino acids: CASSSYQGSTDTQYF.

There are many counts of this clonotype. The chain uses TRBV28 and TRBJ2-2, with 10 bases fitting TRBD2. Germline values: CDR1 MDHEN, CDR2 SYDVKM. CDR3 length equals 15 residues. The J segment lost 6 bases and the V segment lost 6 bases, leaving 7 bases of the junction unmatched. The CDR3 coding sequence is TGTGCCAGCAGAAGGGGACTAGCGATGTCCGGGGAGCTGTTTTTT. As protein: CASRRGLAMSGELFF. Full variable domain (outside the CDR3, taken from reference TRBV28 and TRBJ2-2): DVKVTQSSRYLVKRTGEKVFLECVQDMDHENMFWYRQDPGLGLRLIYFSYDVKMKEKGDIPEGYSVSREKKERFSLILESASTNQTSMYLCASRRGLAMSGELFFGEGSRLTVL.

At least ten counts were recorded for this clonotype. The CDR3 is CASRNRDRLNEQFF. CDR3 coding DNA: TGTGCCAGCAGGAACCGGGACAGGCTTAATGAGCAGTTCTTC. The chain has TRBV7-9 and TRBJ2-1; 8 bases line up with TRBD1. Per germline, CDR1 SEHNR and CDR2 FQNEAQ (reference sequence). V lost 6 bases to trimming and J lost 7 bases; unmatched junction nucleotides: 8. This CDR3 is 14 amino acids long.

This clonotype was counted ten times or more. This rearrangement joins TRBV10-3 to TRBJ2-5, with no clear D. This CDR3 has 14 amino acids. V was trimmed by 6 bases and J by 8 bases, leaving 19 bases between them. The germline CDR1 and CDR2 sequences are ENHRY and SYGVKD. The CDR3 is CAISPMGSQGTQYF. The CDR3 region has the DNA TGTGCCATCAGCCCCATGGGTTCCCAAGGAACCCAGTACTTC.

This clonotype was observed many times. V usage is TRBV18 and J usage is TRBJ2-5, with TRBD2 identical over 13 bases. The germline gives CDR1 KGHSH, CDR2 LQKENI. This CDR3 spans 19 amino acids. J was trimmed by 4 bases and V by 5 bases; bases with no gene match: 16. As DNA, the CDR3 is TGTGCCAGCTCATCAACCCGAGGGACTAGCGGGGCGAGAAGAGAGACCCAGTACTTC. Protein: CASSSTRGTSGARRETQYF.

This chain uses TRBV10-3 with TRBJ1-2; D may be TRBD1 (6 bases). The ends were cut back, 3 bases at V and 4 bases at J, with 6 bases in the middle. The germline V gene has CDR1 ENHRY and CDR2 SYGVKD. This CDR3 has 12 residues. The CDR3 spells CAISEGGYGYTF. The CDR3 nucleotides are TGTGCCATCAGTGAAGGGGGCTATGGCTACACCTTC.

This clonotype was observed a handful of times. V gene TRBV18 combines with J gene TRBJ1-1; D not resolved. Germline lookup yields CDR1 KGHSH and CDR2 LQKENI. V was shortened by 6 bases and J by 1 base, with 9 bases between the two germline ends. The CDR3 runs to 13 residues. CDR3 in DNA: TGTGCCAGCTCTCATAGTCGGAACACTGAAGCTTTCTTT. Protein sequence: CASSHSRNTEAFF.

This clonotype was counted ten times or more. The rearrangement links TRBV3-1 to TRBJ2-1; D may be TRBD2 (6 bases). The CDR3 has 15 residues. V lost 0 bases and J 8 bases, leaving 14 bases between the germline ends. Germline V CDR1 and CDR2: LGHDT, YNNKEL (reference sequence). CDR3 protein: CASSQDLLGGDEQFF. DNA of the CDR3: TGTGCCAGCAGCCAAGATTTACTGGGAGGAGATGAGCAGTTCTTC.

This clonotype was found many times. The V gene is TRBV3-1, the J gene TRBJ1-6; the D gene is possibly TRBD1 (6 bases). Germline V gene data show CDR1 as LGHDT and CDR2 as YNNKEL (reference sequence). Trimming took 1 base from V and 6 from J, leaving 13 bases between them. The CDR3 runs to 16 residues. The CDR3 reads CASSQAFGQPNSPLHF. The CDR3 nucleotides read TGTGCCAGCAGCCAAGCCTTCGGACAGCCTAATTCACCCCTCCACTTT.

This chain's CDR3 is CASSGLVSEAFF. CDR3 nucleotide sequence: TGTGCCAGCAGTGGCCTGGTTTCTGAAGCTTTCTTT. This sequence joins TRBV6-1 and TRBJ1-1; D uncertain. The CDR3 is 12 amino acids. Between the trimmed V and J ends, which lost 4 bases and 6 bases, there was a span of 9 bases. Germline V gives CDR1 MNHNS, CDR2 SASEGT.